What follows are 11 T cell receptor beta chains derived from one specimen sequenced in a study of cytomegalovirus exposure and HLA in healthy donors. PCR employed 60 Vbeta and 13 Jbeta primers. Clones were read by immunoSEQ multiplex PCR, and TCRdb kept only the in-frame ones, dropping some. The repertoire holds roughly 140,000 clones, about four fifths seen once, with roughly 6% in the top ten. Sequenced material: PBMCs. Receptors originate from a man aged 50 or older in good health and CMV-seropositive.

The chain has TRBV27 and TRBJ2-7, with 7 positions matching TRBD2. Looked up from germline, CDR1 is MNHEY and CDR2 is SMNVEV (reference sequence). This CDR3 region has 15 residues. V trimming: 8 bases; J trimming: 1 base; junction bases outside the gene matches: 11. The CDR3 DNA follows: TGTGCCAGCCTGGGGGTTGGGGGGGTTTCCTACGAGCAGTACTTC. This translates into CASLGVGGVSYEQYF.

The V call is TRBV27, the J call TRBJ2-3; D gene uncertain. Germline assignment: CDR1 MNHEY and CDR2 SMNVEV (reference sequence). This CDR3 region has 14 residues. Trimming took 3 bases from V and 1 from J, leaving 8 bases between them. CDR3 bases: TGTGCCAGCAGTTTCTACAGAGGCACAGATACGCAGTATTTT. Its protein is CASSFYRGTDTQYF.

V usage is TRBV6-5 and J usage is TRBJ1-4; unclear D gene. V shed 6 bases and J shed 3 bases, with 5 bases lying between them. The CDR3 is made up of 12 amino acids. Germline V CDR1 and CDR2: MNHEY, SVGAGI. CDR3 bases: TGTGCCAGCAGCGAGGCTAATGAAAAACTGTTTTTT. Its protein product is CASSEANEKLFF.

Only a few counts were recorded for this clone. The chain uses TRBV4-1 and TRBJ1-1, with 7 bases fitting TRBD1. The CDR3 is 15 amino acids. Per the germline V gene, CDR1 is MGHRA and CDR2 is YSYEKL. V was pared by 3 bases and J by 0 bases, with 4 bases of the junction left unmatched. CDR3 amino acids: CASSQGQLMNTEAFF. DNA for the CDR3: TGCGCCAGCAGCCAGGGACAGCTAATGAACACTGAAGCTTTCTTT.

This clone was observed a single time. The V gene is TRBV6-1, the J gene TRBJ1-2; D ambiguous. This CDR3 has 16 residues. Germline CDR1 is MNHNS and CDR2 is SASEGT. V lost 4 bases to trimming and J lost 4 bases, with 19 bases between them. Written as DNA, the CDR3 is TGTGCCAGCAGTGGGGCAGGACGGGAGGTTCTCTATGGCTACACCTTC. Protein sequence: CASSGAGREVLYGYTF.

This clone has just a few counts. The CDR3 loop reads CASSLLTGQPQHF. For the CDR3, the DNA is TGTGCCAGCAGCCTGCTGACGGGTCAGCCCCAGCATTTT. The rearrangement joins TRBV5-5 to TRBJ1-5, with no clear D. This CDR3 spans 13 amino acids. Trimming shortened V by 4 bases and J by 6 bases, and 11 bases separated the two germline ends. The germline V gene encodes CDR1 SGHKS and CDR2 YYEKEE (reference sequence).

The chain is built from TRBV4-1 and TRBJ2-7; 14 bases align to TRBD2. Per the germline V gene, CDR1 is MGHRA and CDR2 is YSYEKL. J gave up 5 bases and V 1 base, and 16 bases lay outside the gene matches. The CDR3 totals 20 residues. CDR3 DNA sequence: TGCGCCAGCAGCCAAGGTTTACTGTCGGGACTAGCGGGAGTTCTGCACGAGCAGTACTTC. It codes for CASSQGLLSGLAGVLHEQYF.

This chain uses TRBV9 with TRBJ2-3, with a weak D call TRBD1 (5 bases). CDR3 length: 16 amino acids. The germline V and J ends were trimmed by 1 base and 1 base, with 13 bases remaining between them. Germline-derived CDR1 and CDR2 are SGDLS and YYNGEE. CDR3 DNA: TGTGCCAGCAGCGTAACGCAGGGTCGGGGCACAGATACGCAGTATTTT. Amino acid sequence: CASSVTQGRGTDTQYF.

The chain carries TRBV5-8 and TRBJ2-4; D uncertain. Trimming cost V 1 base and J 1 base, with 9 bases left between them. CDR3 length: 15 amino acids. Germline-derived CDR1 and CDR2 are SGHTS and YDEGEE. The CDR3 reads CASSLKTPAKNIQYF. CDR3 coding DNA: TGTGCCAGCAGCTTGAAGACACCCGCCAAAAACATTCAGTACTTC.

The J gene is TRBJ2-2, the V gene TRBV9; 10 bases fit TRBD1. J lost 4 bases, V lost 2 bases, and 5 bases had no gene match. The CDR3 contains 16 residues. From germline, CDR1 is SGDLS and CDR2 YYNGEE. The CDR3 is CASSVETGGTTGELFF. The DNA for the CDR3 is TGTGCCAGCAGCGTGGAGACAGGGGGCACCACCGGGGAGCTGTTTTTT.

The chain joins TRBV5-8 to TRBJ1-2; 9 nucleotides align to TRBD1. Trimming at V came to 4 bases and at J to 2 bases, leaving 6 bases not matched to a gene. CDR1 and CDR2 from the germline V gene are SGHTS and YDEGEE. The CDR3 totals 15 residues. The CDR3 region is CASSQRTGANYGYTF. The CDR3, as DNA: TGTGCCAGCAGCCAACGGACAGGGGCAAACTATGGCTACACCTTC.